The source of this T cell receptor (beta chain) is a study of glioma-infiltrating T cells after dendritic cell vaccination. Produced via immunoSEQ multiplex PCR; TCRdb's table is partial and in-frame only. The profile covers about 50,000 clones, with 85% appearing a single time and roughly an eighth taken by the ten largest. The CDR3 has 21 residues. Per the germline V gene, CDR1 is MNHEY and CDR2 is SMNVEV (reference sequence). J lost 0 bases, V lost 2 bases, and 18 bases had no gene match. The sequencing used blood, collected before dendritic cell vaccination. The J gene is TRBJ1-4, the V gene TRBV27; 7 nucleotides line up with TRBD1. This TCR was sampled from a human donor with glioblastoma. DNA for the CDR3: TGTGCCAGCAGTTTACCCCCCTCCCGACAGGGACAAGATACAACTAATGAAAAACTGTTTTTT. The encoded protein is CASSLPPSRQGQDTTNEKLFF.